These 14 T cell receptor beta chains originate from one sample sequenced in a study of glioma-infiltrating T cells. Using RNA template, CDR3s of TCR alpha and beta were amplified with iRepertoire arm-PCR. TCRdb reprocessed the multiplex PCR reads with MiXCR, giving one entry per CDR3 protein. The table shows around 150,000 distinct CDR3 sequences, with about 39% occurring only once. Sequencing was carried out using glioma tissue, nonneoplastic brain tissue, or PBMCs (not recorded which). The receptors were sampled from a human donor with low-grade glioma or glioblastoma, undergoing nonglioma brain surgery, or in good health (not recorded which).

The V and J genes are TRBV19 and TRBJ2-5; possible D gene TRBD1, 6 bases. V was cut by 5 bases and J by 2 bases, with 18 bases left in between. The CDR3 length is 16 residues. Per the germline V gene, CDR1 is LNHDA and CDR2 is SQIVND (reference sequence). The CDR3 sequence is CASSSSIWTEQETQYF. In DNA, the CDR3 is TGTGCCAGTAGTTCCTCTATCTGGACAGAGCAAGAGACCCAGTACTTC. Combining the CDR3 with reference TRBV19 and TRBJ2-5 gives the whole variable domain DGGITQSPKYLFRKEGQNVTLSCEQNLNHDAMYWYRQDPGQGLRLIYYSQIVNDFQKGDIAEGYSVSREKKESFPLTVTSAQKNPTAFYLCASSSSIWTEQETQYFGPGTRLLVL.

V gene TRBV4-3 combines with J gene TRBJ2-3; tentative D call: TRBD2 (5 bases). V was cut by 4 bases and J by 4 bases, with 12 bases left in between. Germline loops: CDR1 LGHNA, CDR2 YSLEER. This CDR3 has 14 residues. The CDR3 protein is CASSLNLGADTQYF. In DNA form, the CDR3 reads TGCGCCAGCAGCCTGAACCTGGGAGCAGATACGCAGTATTTT.

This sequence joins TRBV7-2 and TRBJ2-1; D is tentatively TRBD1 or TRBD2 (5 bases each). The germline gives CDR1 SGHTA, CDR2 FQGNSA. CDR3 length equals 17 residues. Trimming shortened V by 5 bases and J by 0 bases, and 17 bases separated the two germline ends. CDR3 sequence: CASSISWGSSSYNEQFF. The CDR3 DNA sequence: TGTGCCAGCAGCATTAGTTGGGGGTCCAGCTCCTACAATGAGCAGTTCTTC.

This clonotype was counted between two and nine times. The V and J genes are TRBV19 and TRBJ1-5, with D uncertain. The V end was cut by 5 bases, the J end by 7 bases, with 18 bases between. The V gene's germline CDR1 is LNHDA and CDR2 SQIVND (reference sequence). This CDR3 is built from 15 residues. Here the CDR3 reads CASSASETRIQPQHF. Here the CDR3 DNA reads TGTGCCAGTAGTGCTTCCGAGACGCGGATACAGCCCCAGCATTTT.

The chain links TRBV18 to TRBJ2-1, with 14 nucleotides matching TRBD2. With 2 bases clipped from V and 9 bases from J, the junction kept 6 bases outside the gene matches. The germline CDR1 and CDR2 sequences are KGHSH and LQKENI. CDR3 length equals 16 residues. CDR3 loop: CASSPSRTSGGLEQFF. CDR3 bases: TGTGCCAGCTCACCATCCCGGACTAGCGGGGGGCTTGAGCAGTTCTTC.

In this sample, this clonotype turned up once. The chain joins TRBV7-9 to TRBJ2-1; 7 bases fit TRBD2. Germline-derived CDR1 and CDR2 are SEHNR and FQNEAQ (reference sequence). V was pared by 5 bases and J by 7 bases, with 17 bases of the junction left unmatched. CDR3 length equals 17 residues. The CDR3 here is CASSPAGAWTSGNEQFF. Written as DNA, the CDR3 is TGTGCCAGCAGCCCCGCCGGTGCTTGGACTAGTGGTAATGAGCAGTTCTTC.

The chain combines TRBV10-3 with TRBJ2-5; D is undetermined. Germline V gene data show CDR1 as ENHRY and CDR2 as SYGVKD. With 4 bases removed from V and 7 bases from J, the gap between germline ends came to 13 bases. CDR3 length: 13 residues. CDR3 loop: CAISALPSGTQYF. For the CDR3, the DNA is TGTGCCATCAGTGCCCTTCCGTCCGGGACCCAGTACTTC.

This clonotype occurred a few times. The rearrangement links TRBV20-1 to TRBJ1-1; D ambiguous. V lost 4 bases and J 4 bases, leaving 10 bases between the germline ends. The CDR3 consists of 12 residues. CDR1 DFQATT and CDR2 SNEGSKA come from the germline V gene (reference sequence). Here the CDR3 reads CSAIGRGTEAFF. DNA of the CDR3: TGCAGTGCTATAGGGAGAGGCACTGAAGCTTTCTTT.

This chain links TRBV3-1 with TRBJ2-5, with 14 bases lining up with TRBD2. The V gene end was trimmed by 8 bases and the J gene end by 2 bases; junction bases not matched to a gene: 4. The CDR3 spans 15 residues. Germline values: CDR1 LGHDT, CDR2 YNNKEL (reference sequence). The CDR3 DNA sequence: TGTGCCAGCGGGACTAGCGGGGGCCCACAAGAGACCCAGTACTTC. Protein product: CASGTSGGPQETQYF.

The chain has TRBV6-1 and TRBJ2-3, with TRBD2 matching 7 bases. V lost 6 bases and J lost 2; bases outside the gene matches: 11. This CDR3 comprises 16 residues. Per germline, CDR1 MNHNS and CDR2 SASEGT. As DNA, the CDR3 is TGTGCCAGCAGCACGTACGCAGCGGGGTACACAGATACGCAGTATTTT. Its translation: CASSTYAAGYTDTQYF.

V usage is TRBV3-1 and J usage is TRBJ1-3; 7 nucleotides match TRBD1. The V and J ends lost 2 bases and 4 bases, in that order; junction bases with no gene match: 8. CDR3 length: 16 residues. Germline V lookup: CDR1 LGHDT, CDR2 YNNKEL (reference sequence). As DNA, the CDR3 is TGTGCCAGCAGCCAACCGAACAGGGGTTCAGGAAACACCATATATTTT. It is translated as CASSQPNRGSGNTIYF.

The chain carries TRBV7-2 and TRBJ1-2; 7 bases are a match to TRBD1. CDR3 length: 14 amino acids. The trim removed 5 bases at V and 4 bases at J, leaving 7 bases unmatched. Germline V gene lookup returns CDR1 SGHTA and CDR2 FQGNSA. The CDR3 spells CASSPVQGSYGYTF. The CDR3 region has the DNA TGTGCCAGCAGCCCGGTACAGGGGTCCTATGGCTACACCTTC.

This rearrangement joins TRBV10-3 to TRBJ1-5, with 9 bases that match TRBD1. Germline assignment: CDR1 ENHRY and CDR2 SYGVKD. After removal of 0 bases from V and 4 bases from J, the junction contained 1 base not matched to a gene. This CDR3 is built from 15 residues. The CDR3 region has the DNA TGTGCCATCAGTGAGTCGGGGACAGGGAATCAGCCCCAGCATTTT. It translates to CAISESGTGNQPQHF.

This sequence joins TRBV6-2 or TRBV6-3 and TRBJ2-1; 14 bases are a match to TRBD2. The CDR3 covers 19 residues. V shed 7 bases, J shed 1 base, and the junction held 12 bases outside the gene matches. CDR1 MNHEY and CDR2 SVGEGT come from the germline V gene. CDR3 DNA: TGTGCCAGCACCGGACCGAGACTAGCGGGGGGGTTGTCCTACAATGAGCAGTTCTTC. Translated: CASTGPRLAGGLSYNEQFF.